The clone carrying this T cell receptor beta chain was seen only a few times. TCRdb processed the RT-PCR reads anew with MiXCR; each CDR3 protein has one entry. The data show around 160,000 distinct CDR3 sequences, approximately 31% seen once. These data belong to a study of patients and donors after allogeneic stem cell transplantation. V lost 3 bases to trimming and J lost 5 bases, with 11 bases between them. The CDR3 is 13 amino acids. Germline lookup yields CDR1 SGHRS and CDR2 YFSETQ. J is TRBJ1-1 and V is TRBV5-1; no clear D gene. Sequencing was done on a sample of blood, either unsorted or a sorted T cell fraction (not recorded which). This receptor was identified in a human donor who was either an allogeneic HSCT recipient or a stem cell or donor lymphocyte infusion donor (not recorded which). It is not recorded whose cells these are; they may come from a transplant donor. CDR3 nucleotides: TGCGCCAGCAGCTCGCACAGAGGGACTGAAGCTTTCTTT. It encodes CASSSHRGTEAFF.